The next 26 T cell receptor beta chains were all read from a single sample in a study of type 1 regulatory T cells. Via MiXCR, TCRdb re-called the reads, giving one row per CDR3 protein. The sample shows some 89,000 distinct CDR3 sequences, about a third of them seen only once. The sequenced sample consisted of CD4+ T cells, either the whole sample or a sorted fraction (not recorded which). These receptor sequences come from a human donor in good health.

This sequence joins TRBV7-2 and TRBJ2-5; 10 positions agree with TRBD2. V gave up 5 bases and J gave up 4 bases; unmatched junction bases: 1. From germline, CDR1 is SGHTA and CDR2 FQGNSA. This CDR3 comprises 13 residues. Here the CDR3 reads CASSRLAGETQYF. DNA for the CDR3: TGTGCCAGCAGCCGACTAGCGGGAGAGACCCAGTACTTC.

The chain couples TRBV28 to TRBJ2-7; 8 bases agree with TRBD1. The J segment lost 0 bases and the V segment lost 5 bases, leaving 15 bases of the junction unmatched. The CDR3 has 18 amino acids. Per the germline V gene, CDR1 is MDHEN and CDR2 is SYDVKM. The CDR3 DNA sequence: TGTGCCAGCAGTGGGACAGGATTCCGCTACGCGAGCTCCTACGAGCAGTACTTC. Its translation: CASSGTGFRYASSYEQYF.

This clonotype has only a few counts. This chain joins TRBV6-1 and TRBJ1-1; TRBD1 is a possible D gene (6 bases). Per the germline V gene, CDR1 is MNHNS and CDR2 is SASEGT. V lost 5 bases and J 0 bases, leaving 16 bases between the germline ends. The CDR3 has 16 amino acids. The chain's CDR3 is CASSKDRARMNTEAFF. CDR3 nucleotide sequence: TGTGCCAGCAGTAAGGACAGAGCACGAATGAACACTGAAGCTTTCTTT.

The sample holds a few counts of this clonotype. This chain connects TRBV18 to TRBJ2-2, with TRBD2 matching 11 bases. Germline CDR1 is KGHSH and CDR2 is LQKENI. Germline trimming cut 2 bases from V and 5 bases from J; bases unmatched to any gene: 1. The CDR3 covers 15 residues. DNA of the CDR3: TGTGCCAGCTCACCAAGACTAGCGGGAACCGGGGAGCTGTTTTTT. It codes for CASSPRLAGTGELFF.

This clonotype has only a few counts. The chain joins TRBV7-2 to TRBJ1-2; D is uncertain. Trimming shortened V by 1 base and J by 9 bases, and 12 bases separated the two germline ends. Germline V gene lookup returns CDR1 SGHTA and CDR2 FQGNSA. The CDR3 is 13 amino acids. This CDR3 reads CASSLVFGESYTF. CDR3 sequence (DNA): TGTGCCAGCAGCTTAGTATTCGGAGAAAGCTACACCTTC.

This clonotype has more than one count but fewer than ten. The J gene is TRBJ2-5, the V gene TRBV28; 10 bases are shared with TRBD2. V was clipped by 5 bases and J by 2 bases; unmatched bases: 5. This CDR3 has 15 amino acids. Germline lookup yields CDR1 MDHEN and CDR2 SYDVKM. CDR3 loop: CASSLRTSGQETQYF. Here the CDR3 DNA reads TGTGCCAGCAGTCTGAGGACTAGCGGACAAGAGACCCAGTACTTC.

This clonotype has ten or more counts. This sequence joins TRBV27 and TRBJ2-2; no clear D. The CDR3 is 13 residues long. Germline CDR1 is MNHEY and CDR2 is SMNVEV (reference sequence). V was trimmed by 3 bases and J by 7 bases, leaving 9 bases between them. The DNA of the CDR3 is TGTGCCAGCAGTTTCAAGGGTGGCGGGGAGCTGTTTTTT. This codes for CASSFKGGGELFF.

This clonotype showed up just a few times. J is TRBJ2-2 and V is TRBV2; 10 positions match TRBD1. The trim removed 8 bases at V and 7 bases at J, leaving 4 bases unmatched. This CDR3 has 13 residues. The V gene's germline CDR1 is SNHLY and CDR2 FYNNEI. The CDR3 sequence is CASRDRGRGELFF. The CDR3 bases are TGTGCCAGCCGAGACAGGGGGCGCGGGGAGCTGTTTTTT.

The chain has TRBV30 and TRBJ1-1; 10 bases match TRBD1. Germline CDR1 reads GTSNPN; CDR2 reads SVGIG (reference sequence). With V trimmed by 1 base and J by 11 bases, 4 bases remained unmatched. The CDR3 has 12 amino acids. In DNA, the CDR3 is TGTGCCTGGAGTGCTGGACAGGGGGAGGCTTTCTTT. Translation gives CAWSAGQGEAFF.

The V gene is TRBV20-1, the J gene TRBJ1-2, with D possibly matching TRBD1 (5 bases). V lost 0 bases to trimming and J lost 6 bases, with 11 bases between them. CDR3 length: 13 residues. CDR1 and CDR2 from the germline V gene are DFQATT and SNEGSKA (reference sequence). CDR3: CSARDGQLHGYTF. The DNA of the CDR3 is TGCAGTGCTAGAGATGGACAACTTCATGGCTACACCTTC.

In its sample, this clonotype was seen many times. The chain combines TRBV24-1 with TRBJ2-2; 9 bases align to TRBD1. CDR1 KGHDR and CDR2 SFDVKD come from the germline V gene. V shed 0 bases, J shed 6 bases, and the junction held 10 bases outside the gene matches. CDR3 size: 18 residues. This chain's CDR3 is CATSDLPGDRGGAGELFF. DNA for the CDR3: TGTGCCACCAGTGATTTGCCAGGAGACAGGGGGGGAGCCGGGGAGCTGTTTTTT.

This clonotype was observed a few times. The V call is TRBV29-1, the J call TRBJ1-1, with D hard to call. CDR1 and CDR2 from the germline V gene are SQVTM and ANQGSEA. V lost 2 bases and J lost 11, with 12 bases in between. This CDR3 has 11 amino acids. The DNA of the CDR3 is TGCAGCGTTGAACAGGCTTATGGGGCTTTCTTT. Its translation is CSVEQAYGAFF.

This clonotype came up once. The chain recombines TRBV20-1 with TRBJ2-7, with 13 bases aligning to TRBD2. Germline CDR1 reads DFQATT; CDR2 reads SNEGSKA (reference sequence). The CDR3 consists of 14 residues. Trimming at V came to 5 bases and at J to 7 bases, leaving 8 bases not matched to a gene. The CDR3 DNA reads TGCAGTGCTGGGGGACTAGCGGGATCTCAGGAGCAGTACTTC. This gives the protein CSAGGLAGSQEQYF.

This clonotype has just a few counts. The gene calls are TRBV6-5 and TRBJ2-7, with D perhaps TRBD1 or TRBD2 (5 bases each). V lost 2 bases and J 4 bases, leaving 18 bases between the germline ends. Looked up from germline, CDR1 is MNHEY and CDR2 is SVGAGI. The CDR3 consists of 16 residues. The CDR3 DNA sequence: TGTGCCAGCAGTTACGTCGGGGCTAGCCAACCTTACGAGCAGTACTTC. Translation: CASSYVGASQPYEQYF.

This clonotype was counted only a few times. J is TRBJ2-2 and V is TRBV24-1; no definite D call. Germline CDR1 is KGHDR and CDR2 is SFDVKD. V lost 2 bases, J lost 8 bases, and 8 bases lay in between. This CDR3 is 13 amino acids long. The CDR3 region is CATSDSVGGELFF. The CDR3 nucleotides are TGTGCCACCAGTGATTCCGTTGGGGGGGAGCTGTTTTTT.

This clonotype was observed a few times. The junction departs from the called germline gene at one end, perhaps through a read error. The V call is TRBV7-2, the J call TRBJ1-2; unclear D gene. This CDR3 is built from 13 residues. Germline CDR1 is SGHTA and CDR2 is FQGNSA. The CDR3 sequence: CASSLVRDGRLEF. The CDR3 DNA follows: TGTGCCAGCAGCTTAGTTAGAGATGGCCGTTTGGAGTTC. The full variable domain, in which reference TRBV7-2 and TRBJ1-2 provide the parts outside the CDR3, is GAGVSQSPSNKVTEKGKDVELRCDPISGHTALYWYRQSLGQGLEFLIYFQGNSAPDKSGLPSDRFSAERTGGSVSTLTIQRTQQEDSAVYLCASSLVRDGRLEFGSGTRLTVV.

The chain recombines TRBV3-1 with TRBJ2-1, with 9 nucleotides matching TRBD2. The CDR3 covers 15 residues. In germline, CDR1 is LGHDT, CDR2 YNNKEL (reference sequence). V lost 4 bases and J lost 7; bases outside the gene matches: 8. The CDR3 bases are TGTGCCAGCAGCCCCAATGGACTAGCGACGAATGAGCAGTTCTTC. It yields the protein CASSPNGLATNEQFF.

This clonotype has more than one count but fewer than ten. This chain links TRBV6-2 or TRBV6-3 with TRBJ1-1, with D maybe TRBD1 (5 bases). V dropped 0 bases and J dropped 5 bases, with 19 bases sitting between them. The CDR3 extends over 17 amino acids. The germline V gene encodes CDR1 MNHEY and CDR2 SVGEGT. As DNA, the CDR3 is TGTGCCAGCAGTTACTCGGCCGCGGGGGTTGTGGAGACTGAAGCTTTCTTT. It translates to CASSYSAAGVVETEAFF.

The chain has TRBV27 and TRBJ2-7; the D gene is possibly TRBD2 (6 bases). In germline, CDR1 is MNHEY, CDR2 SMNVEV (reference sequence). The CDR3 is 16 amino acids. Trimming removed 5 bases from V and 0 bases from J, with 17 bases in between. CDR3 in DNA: TGTGCCAGCAGTCTCAGGGCGGGGTTGTCCTCCTACGAGCAGTACTTC. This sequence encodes CASSLRAGLSSYEQYF.

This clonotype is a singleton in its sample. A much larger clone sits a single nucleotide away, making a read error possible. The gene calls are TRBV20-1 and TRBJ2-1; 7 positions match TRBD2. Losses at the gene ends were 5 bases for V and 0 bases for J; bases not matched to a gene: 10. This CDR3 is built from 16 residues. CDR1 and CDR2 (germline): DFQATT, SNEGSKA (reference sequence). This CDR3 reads CSASERGKSSYNEQFF. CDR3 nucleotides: TGCAGTGCTTCGGAGCGGGGTAAGAGCTCCTACAATGAGCAGTTCTTC.

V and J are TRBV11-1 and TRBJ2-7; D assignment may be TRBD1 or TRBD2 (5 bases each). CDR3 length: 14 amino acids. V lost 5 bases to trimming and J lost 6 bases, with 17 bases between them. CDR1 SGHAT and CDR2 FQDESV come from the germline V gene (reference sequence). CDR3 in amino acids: CASSGARAAPEQYF. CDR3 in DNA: TGTGCCAGCAGCGGGGCGAGAGCGGCACCCGAGCAGTACTTC.

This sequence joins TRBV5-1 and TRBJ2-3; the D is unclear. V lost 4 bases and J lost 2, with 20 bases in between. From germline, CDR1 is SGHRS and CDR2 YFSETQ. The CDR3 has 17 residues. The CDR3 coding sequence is TGCGCCAGCAGCGTTCCACGCCCTCTAAGTCCCACAGATACGCAGTATTTT. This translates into CASSVPRPLSPTDTQYF.

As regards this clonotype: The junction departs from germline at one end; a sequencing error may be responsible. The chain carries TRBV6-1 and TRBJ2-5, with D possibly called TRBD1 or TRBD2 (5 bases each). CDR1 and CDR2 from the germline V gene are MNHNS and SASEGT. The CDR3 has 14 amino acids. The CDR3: CASLGPTVAETQCF. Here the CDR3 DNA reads TGTGCCAGCCTGGGACCCACAGTAGCCGAGACCCAGTGCTTC.

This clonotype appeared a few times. CDR3 residues: CASSQSGLAGDEQFF. CDR3 sequence (DNA): TGTGCCAGCAGCCAAAGTGGACTAGCGGGAGATGAGCAGTTCTTC. The chain is built from TRBV3-1 and TRBJ2-1, with 13 bases that match TRBD2. The CDR3 runs to 15 residues. CDR1 and CDR2 (germline): LGHDT, YNNKEL (reference sequence). V shed 2 bases, J shed 8 bases, and the junction held 3 bases outside the gene matches.

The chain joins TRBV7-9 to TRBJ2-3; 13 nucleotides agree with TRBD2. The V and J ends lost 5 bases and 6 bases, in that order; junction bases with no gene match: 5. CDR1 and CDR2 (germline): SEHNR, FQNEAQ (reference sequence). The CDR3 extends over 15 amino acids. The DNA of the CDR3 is TGTGCCAGCAGCGGACTAGCGGGAGCCCACGATACGCAGTATTTT. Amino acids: CASSGLAGAHDTQYF.

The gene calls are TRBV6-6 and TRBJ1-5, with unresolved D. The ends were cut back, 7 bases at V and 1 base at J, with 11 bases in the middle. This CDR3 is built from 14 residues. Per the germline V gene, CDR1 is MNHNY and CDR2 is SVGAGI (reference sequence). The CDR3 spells CASTPGRSNQPQHF. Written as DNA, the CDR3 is TGTGCCAGCACCCCCGGAAGGAGCAATCAGCCCCAGCATTTT.